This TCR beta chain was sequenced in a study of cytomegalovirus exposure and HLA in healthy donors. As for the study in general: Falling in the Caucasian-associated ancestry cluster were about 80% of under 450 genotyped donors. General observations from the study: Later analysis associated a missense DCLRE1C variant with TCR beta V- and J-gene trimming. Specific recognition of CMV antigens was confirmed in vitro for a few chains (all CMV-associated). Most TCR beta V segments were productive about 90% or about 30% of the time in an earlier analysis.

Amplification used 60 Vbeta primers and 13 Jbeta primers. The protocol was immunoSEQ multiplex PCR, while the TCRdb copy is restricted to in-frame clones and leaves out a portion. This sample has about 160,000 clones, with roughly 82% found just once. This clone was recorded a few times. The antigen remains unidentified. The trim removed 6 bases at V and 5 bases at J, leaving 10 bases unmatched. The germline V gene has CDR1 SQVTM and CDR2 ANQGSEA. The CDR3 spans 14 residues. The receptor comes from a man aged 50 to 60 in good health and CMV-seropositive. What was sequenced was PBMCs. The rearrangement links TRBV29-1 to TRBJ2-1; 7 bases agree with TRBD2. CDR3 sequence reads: CSVSKMGGDNEQFF. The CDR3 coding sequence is TGCAGCGTCTCTAAGATGGGGGGGGACAATGAGCAGTTCTTC.